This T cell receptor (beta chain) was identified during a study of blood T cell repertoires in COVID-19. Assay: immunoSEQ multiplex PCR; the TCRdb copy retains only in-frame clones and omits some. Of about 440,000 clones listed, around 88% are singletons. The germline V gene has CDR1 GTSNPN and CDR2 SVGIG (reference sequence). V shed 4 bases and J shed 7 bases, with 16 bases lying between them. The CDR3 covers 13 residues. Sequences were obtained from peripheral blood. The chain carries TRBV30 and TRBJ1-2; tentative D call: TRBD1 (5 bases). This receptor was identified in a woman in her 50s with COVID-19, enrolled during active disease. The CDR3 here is CAWILQGAGGYTF. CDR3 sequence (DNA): TGTGCCTGGATTCTTCAGGGCGCAGGTGGCTACACCTTC. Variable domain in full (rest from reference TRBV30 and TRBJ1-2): SQTIHQWPATLVQPVGSPLSLECTVEGTSNPNLYWYRQAAGRGLQLLFYSVGIGQISSEVPQNLSASRPQDRQFILSSKKLLLSDSGFYLCAWILQGAGGYTFGSGTRLTVV.